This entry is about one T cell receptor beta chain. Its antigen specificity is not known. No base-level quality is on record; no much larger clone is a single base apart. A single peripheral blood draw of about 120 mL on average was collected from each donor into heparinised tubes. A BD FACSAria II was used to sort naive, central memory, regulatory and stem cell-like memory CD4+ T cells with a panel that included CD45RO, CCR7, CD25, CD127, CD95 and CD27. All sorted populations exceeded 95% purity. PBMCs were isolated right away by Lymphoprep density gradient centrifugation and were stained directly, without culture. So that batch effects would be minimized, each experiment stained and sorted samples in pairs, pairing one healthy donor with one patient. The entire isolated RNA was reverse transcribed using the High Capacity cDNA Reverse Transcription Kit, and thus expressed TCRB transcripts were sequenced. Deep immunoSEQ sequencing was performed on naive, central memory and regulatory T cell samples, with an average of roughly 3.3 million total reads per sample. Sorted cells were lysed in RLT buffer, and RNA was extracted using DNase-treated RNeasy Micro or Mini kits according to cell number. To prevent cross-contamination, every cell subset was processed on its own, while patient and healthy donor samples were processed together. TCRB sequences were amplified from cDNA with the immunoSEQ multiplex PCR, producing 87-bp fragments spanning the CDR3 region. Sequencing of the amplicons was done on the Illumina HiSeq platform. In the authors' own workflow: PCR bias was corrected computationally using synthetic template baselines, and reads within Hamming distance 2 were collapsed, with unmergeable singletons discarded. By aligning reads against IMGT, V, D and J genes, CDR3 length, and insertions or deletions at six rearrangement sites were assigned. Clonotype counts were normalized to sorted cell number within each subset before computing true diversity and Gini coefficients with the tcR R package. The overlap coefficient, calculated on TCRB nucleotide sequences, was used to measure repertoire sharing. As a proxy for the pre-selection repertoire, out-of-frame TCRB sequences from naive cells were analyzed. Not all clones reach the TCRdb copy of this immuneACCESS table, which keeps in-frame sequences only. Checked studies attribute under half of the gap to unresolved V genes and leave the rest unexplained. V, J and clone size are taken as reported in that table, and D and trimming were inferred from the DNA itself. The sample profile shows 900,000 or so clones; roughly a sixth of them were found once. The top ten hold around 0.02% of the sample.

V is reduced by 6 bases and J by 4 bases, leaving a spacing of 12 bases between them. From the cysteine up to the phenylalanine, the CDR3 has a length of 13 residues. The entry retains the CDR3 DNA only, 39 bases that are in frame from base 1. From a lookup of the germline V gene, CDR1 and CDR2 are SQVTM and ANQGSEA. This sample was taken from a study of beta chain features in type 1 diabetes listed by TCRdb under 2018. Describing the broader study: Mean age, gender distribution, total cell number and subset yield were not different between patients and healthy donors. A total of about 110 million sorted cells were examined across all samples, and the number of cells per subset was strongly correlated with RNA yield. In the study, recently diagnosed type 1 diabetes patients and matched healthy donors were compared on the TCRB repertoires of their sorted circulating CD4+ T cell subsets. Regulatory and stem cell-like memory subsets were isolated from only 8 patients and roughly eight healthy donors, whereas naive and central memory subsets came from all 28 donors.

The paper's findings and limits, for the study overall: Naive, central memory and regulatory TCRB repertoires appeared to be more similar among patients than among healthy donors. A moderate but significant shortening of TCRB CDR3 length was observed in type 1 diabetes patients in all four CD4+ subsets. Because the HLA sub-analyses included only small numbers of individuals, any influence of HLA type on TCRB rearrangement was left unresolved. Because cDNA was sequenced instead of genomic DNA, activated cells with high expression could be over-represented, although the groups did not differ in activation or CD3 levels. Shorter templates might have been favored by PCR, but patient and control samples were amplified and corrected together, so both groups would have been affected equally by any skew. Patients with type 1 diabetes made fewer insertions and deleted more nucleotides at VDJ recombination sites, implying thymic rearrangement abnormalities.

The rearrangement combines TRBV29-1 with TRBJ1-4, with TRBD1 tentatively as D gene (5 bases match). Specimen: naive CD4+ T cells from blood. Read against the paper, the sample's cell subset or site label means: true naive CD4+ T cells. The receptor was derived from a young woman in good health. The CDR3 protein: CSVGGAYNEKLFF. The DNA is TGCAGCGTCGGGGGAGCTTATAATGAAAAACTGTTTTTT. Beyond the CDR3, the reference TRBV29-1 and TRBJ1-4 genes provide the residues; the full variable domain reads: SAVISQKPSRDICQRGTSLTIQCQVDSQVTMMFWYRQQPGQSLTLIATANQGSEATYESGFVIDKFPISRPNLTFSTLTVSNMSPEDSSIYLCSVGGAYNEKLFFGSGTQLSVL.